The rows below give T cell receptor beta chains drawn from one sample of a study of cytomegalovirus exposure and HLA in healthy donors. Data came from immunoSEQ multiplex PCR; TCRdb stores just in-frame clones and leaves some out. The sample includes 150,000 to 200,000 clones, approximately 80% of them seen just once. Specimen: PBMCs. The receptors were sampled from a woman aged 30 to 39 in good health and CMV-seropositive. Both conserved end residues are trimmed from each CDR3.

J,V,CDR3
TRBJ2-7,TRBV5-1,ASSETSGRYEQY
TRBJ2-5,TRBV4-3,ASSQEPLGATLETQY
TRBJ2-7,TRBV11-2,ASSLERTENEQY
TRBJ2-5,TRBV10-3,AISGGSSASAGETQY
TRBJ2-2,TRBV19,ASSISSAGELF
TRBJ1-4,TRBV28,ASSLDSFREKLF
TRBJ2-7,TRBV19,ASSSQGAYEQY
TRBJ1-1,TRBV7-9,ASSKPSGAEAF
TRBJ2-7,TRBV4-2,ASSQVRATRPPHEQY
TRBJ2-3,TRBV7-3,ASSRTGTTDTQY
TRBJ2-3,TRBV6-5,ASSLLAGGPNTQY
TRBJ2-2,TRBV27,ASSRGGGGAGGELF
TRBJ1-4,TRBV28,ASSPDRGRGEKLF
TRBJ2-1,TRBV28,ASSGPRGREQF
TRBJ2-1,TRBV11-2,ASTPGPSYNEQF
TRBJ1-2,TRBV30,AFDLQGAGGYT
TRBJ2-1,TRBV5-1,ASEGPGQVHPHEQF
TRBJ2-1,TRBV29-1,SVEIGGRAYNEQF
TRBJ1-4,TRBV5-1,ASRQGATNEKLF
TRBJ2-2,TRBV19,ASSLRQGRSGELF
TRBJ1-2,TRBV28,ASPQDGYT
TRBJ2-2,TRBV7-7,ASSPLPPAGRAGELF
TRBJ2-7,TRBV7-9,ASSPPGNYEQY
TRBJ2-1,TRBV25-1,ASSPRGGRTPLREQF
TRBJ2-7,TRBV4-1,ASRPGTSGSSYEQY
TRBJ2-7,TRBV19,ASTLTLDGEQY
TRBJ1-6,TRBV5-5,ASSFQGTGSPLH
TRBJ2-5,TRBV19,ASSAGTSGRETQY
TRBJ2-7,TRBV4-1,ASSQRQGTYEQY
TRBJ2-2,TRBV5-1,ASSLVGGAVNTGELF
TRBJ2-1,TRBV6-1,ASSEGTGGVGQF
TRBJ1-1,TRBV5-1,ASMPDRGATEAF
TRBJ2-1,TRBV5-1,ASSLVTVGYNEQF
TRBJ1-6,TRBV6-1,ASSLQGVENSPLH
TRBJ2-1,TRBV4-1,ASSQDLAASYNEQF
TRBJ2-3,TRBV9,ASSVTSTDTQY
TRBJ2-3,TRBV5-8,ASSLANTDTQY